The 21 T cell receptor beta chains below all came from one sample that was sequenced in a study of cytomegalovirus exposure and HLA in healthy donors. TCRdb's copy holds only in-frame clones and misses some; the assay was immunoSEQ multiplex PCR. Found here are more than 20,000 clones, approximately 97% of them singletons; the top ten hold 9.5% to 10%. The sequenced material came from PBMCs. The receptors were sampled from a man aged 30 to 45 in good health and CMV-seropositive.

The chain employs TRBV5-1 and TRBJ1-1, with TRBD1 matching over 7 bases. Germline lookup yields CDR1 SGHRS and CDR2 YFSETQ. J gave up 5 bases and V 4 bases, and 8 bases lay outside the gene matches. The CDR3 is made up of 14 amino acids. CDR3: CASSGGQQQTEAFF. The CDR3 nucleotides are TGCGCCAGCAGCGGGGGACAGCAACAAACTGAAGCTTTCTTT.

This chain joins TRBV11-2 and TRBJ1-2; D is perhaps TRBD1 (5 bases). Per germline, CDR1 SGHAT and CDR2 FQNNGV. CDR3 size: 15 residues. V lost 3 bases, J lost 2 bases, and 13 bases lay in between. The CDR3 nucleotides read TGTGCCAGCAGCTTGGACATAAGGAAGAACTATGGCTACACCTTC. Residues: CASSLDIRKNYGYTF.

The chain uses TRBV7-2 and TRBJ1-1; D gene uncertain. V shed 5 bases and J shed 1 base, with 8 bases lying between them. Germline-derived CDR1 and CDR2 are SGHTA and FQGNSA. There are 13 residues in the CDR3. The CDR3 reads CASSPRENTEAFF. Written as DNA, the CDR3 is TGTGCCAGCAGCCCCCGAGAGAACACTGAAGCTTTCTTT.

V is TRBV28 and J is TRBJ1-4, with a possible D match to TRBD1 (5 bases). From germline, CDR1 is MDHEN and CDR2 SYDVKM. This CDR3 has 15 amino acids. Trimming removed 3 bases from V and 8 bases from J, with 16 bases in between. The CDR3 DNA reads TGTGCCAGCAGTTTCCCCGGGGGGAATAGGGAAAAACTGTTTTTT. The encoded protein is CASSFPGGNREKLFF.

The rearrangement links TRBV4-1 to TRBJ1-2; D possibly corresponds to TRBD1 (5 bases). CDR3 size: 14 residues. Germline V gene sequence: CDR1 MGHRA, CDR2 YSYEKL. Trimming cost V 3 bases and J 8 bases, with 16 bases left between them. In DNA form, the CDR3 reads TGCGCCAGCAGCCAGGTGACAGACGCATCGGGCTACACCTTC. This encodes CASSQVTDASGYTF.

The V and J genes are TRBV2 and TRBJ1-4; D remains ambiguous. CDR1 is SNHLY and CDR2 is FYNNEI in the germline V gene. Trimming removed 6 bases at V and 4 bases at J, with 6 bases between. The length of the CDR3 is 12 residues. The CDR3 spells CASRQNNEKLFF. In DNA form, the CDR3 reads TGTGCCAGCAGGCAGAATAATGAAAAACTGTTTTTT.

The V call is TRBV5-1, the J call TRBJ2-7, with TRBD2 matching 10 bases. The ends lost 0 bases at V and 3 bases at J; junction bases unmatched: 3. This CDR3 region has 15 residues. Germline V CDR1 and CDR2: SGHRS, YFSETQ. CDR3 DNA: TGCGCCAGCAGCTTGGAGACTAGCGGGTACTACGAGCAGTACTTC. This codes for CASSLETSGYYEQYF.

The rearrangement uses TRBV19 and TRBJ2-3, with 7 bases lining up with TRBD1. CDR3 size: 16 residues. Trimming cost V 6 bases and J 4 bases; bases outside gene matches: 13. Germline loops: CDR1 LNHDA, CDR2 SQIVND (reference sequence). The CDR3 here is CASSLGDSFNSDTQYF. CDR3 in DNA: TGTGCCAGTAGCCTGGGGGACAGTTTCAATTCAGATACGCAGTATTTT.

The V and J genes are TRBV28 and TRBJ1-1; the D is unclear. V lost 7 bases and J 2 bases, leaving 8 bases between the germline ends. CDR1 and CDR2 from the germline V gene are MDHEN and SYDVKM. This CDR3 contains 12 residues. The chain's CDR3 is CASNRQNTEAFF. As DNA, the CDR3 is TGTGCCAGCAACAGACAAAACACTGAAGCTTTCTTT.

The CDR3 spells CASSPDTPLYGGYTF. CDR3 bases: TGTGCCAGCAGCCCCGACACTCCTTTATACGGCGGCTACACCTTC. The chain has TRBV6-5 and TRBJ1-2; D is undetermined. Trimming pared 6 bases from V and 8 bases from J, leaving 22 bases between. The length of the CDR3 is 15 residues. CDR1 and CDR2 (germline): MNHEY, SVGAGI.

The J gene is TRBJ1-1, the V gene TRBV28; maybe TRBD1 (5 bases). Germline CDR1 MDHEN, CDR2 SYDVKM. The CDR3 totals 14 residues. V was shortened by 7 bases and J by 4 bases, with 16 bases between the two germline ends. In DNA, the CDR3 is TGTGCCAGCAAGGTAGATTTCGGGGGCACTGAAGCTTTCTTT. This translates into CASKVDFGGTEAFF.

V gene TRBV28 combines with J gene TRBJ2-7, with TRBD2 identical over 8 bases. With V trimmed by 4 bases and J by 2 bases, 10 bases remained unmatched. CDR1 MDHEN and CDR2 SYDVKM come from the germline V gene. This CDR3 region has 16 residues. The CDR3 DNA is TGTGCCAGCAGTTCCCCCGGGGGGGTGTCCCCCTACGAGCAGTACTTC. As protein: CASSSPGGVSPYEQYF.

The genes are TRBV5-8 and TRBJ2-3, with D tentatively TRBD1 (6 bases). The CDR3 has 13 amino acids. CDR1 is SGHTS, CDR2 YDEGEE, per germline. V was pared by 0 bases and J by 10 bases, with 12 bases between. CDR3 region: CASSLGGPLPQYF. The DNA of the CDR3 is TGTGCCAGCAGCTTGGGGGGGCCACTACCGCAGTATTTT.

The CDR3 region is CASSQEQGSYEQYF. Written as DNA, the CDR3 is TGTGCCAGCAGCCAAGAACAGGGCTCCTACGAGCAGTACTTC. This chain links TRBV4-2 with TRBJ2-7, with a tentative D call TRBD1 (6 bases). This CDR3 spans 14 amino acids. Trimming shortened V by 0 bases and J by 0 bases, and 6 bases separated the two germline ends. The germline V gene encodes CDR1 LGHNA and CDR2 YNFKEQ.

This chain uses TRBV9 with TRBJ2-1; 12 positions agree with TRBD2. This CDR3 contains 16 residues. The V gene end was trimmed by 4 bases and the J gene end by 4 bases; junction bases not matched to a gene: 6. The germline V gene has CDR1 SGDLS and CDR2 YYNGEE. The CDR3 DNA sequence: TGTGCCAGCAGCACTACGGGACTAGCGGGTTACAATGAGCAGTTCTTC. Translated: CASSTTGLAGYNEQFF.

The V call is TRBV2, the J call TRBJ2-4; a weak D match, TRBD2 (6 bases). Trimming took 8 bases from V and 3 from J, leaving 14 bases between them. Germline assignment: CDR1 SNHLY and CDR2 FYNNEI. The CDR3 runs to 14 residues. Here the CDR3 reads CASLYQGGKNIQYF. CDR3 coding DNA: TGTGCCAGCCTTTATCAGGGAGGCAAAAACATTCAGTACTTC.

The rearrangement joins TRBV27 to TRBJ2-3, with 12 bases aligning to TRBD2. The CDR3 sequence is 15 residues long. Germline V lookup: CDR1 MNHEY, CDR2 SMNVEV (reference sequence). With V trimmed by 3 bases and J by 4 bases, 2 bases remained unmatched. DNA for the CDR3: TGTGCCAGCAGTTTCCTAGCGGGAGGGGCAGATACGCAGTATTTT. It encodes CASSFLAGGADTQYF.

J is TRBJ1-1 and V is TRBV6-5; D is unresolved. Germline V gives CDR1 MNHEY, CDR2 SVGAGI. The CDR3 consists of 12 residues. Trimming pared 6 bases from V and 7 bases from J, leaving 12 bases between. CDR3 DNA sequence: TGTGCCAGCAGGCCCCCGGGAAGTGAAGCTTTCTTT. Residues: CASRPPGSEAFF.

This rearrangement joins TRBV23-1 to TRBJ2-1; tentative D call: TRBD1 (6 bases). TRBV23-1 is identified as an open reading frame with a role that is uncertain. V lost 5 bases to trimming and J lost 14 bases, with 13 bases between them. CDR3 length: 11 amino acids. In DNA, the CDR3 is TGCGCCAGCAGTTGGGGACACAGGGAGTTCTTC. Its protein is CASSWGHREFF.

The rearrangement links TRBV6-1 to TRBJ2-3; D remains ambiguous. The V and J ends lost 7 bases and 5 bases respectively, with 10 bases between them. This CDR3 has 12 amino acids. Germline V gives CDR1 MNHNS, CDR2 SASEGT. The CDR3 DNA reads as TGTGCCAGCAACAATCCGAAAGATACGCAGTATTTT. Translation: CASNNPKDTQYF.

CDR3 loop: CASSRNGQTLAKNIQYF. As DNA, the CDR3 is TGTGCCAGCAGCCGAAATGGACAGACACTAGCCAAAAACATTCAGTACTTC. The gene calls are TRBV7-2 and TRBJ2-4; possibly TRBD1 for D (6 bases). The CDR3 spans 17 residues. Per germline, CDR1 SGHTA and CDR2 FQGNSA. The germline V and J ends were trimmed by 5 bases and 0 bases, with 17 bases remaining between them.